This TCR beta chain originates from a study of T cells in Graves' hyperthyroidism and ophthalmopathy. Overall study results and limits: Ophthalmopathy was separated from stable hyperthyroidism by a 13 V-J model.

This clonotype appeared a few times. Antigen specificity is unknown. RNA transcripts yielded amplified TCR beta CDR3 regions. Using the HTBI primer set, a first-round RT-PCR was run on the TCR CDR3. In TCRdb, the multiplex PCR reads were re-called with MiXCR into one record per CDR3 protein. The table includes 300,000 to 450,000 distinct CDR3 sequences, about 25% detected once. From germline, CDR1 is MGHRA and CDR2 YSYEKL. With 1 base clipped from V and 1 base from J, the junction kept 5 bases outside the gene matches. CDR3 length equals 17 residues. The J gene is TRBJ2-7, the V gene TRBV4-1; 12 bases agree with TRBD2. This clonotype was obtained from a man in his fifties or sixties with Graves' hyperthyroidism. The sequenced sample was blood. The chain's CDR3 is CASSQGPGTSGSYEQYF. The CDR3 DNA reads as TGCGCCAGCAGCCAAGGGCCCGGGACTAGCGGGTCCTACGAGCAGTACTTC.